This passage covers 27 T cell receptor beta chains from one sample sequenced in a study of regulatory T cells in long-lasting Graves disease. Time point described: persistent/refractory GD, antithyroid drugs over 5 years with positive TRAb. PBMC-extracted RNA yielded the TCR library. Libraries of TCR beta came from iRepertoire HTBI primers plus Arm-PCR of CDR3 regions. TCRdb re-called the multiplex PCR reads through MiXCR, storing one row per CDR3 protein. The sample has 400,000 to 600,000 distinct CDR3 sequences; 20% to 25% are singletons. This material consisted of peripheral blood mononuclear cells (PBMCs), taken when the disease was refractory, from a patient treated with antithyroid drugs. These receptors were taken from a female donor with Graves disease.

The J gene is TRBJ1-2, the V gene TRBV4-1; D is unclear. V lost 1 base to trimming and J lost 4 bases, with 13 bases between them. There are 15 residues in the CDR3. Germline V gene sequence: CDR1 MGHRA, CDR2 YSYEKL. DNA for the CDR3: TGCGCCAGCAGCCAAGCGGACGGGTACCTCTATGGCTACACCTTC. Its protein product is CASSQADGYLYGYTF.

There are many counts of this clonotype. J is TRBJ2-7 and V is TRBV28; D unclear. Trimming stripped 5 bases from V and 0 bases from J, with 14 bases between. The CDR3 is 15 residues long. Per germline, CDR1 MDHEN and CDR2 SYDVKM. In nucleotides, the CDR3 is TGTGCCAGCAGTGCCCAGGACGTACCCTCCTACGAGCAGTACTTC. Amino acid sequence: CASSAQDVPSYEQYF.

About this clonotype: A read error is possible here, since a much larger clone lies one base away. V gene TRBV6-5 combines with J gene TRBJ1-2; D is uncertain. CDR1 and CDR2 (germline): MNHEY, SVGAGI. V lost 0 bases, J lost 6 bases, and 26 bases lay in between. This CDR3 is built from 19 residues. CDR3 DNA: TGTGCCAGCAGTTACTCGAGAGTGACGCGATGGTCCGCATCCGATGGCTACACCTTC. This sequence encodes CASSYSRVTRWSASDGYTF.

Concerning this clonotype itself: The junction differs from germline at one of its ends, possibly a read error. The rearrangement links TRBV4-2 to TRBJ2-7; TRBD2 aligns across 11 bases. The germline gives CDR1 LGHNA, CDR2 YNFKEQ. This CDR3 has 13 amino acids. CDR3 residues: CASSQGTSGGSIF. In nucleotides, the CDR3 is TGTGCCAGCAGCCAAGGTACTAGCGGGGGCTCTATCTTC.

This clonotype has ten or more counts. CDR3 amino acids: CASWTGWGDSPLHF. CDR3 DNA: TGTGCCAGCTGGACAGGGTGGGGCGATTCACCCCTCCACTTT. The genes are TRBV27 and TRBJ1-6, with TRBD1 matching 8 bases. The germline CDR1 and CDR2 sequences are MNHEY and SMNVEV (reference sequence). The CDR3 runs to 14 residues. With V trimmed by 8 bases and J by 8 bases, 8 bases remained unmatched.

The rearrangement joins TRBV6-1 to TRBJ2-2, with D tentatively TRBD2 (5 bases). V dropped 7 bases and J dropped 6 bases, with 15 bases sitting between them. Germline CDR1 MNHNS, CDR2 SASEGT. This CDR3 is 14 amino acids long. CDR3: CASTAGGRPGELFF. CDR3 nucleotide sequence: TGTGCCAGCACTGCTGGAGGCCGTCCCGGGGAGCTGTTTTTT.

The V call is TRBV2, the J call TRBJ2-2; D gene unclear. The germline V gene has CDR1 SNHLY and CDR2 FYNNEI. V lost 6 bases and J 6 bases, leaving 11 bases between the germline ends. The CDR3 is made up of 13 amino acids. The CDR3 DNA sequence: TGTGCCAGCAGCGTCCGGAGTGCCGGGGAGCTGTTTTTT. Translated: CASSVRSAGELFF.

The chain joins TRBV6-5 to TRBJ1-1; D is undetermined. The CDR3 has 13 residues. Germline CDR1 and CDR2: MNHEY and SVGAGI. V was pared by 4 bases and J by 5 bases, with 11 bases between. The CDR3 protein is CASSFATETEAFF. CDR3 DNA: TGTGCCAGCAGTTTCGCCACTGAGACTGAAGCTTTCTTT.

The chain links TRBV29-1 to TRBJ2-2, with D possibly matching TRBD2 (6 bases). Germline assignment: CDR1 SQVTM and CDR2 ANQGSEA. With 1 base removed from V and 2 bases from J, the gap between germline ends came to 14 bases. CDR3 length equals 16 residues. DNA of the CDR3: TGCAGCGTTGAAGGCCCCGGGACTTTCAACACCGGGGAGCTGTTTTTT. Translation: CSVEGPGTFNTGELFF.

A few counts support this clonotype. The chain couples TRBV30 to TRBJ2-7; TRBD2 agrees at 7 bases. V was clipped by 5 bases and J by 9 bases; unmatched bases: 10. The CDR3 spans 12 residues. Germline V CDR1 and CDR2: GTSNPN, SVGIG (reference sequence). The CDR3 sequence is CAWGSAGVGQYF. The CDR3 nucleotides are TGTGCCTGGGGGTCTGCGGGAGTTGGGCAGTACTTC.

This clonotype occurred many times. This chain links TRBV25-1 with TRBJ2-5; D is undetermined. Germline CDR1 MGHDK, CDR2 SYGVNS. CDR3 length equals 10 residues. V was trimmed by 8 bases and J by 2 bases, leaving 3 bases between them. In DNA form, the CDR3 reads TGTGCCAGCGGACAAGAGACCCAGTACTTC. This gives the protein CASGQETQYF.

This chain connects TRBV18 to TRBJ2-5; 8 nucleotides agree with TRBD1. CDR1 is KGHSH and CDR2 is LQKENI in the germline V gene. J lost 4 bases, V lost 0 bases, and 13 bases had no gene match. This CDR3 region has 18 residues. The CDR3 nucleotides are TGTGCCAGCTCACCACCGAACTTAGGACAGGGTCTAACAGAGACCCAGTACTTC. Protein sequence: CASSPPNLGQGLTETQYF.

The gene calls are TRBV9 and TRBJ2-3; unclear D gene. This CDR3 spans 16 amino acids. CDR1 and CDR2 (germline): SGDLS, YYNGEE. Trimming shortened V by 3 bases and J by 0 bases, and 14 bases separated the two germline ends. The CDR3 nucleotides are TGTGCCAGCAGCGCCCTCCAACCCTCTAGCACAGATACGCAGTATTTT. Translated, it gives CASSALQPSSTDTQYF.

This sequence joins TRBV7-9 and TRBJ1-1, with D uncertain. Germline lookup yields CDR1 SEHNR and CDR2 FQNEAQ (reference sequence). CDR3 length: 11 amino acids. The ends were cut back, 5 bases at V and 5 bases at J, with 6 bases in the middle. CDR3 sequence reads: CASSEKTEAFF. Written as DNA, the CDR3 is TGTGCCAGCAGCGAAAAAACTGAAGCTTTCTTT.

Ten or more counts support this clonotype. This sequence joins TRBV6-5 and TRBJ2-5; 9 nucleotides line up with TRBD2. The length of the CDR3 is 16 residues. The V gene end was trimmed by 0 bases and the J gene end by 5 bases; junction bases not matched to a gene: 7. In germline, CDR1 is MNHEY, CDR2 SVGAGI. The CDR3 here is CASSYSTSGRWETQYF. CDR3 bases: TGTGCCAGCAGTTACTCGACGAGCGGGAGGTGGGAGACCCAGTACTTC.

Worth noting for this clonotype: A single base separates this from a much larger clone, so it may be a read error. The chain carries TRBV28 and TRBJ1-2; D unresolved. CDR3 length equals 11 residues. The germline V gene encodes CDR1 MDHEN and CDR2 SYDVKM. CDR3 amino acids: CANSLRAGYTF. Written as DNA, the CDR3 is TGTGCCAACAGTTTACGAGCCGGCTACACCTTC.

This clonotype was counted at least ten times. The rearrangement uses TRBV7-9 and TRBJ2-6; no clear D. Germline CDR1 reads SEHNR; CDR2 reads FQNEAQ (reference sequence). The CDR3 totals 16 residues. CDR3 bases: TGTGGACTGGGGAAGGGCCCAAGCTCTGGGGCCAACGTCCTGACTTTC. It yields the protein CGLGKGPSSGANVLTF.

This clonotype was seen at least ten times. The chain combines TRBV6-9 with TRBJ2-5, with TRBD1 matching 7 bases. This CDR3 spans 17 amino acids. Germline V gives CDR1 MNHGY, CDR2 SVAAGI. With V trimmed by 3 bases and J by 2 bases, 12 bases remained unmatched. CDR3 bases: TGTGCCAGCAGTTACGGTCCGGGGCAGGGGGAACAAGAGACCCAGTACTTC. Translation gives CASSYGPGQGEQETQYF.

The CDR3 nucleotides are TGCGCCAGCAAGGAGGGGAATAACTACGAGCAGTACTTC. This codes for CASKEGNNYEQYF. This sequence joins TRBV5-1 and TRBJ2-7; perhaps TRBD2 as D (6 bases). V lost 6 bases and J lost 3, with 13 bases in between. The germline V gene has CDR1 SGHRS and CDR2 YFSETQ. The CDR3 is 13 amino acids.

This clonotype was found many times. The CDR3: CASSWTGENTGELFF. The CDR3 bases are TGTGCCAGCAGCTGGACAGGGGAGAACACCGGGGAGCTGTTTTTT. The chain carries TRBV11-3 and TRBJ2-2, with 9 nucleotides matching TRBD1. Trimming removed 4 bases from V and 1 base from J; junction bases left unmatched: 1. The germline V gene encodes CDR1 SGHNT and CDR2 YENEEA. CDR3 size: 15 residues.

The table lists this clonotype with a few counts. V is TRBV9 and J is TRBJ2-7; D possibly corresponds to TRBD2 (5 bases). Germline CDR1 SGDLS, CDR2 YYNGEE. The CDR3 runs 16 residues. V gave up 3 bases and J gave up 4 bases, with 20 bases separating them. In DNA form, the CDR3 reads TGTGCCAGCAGCGAGTCCCCGGCCGAGGGAGTTTACGAGCAGTACTTC. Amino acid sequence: CASSESPAEGVYEQYF.

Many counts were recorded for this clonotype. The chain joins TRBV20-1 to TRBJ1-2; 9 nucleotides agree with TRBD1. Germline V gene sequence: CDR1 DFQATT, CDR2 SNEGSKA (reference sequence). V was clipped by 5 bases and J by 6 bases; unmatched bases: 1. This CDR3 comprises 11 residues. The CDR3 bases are TGCAGTGCTGGGGACAGGGATGGCTACACCTTC. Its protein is CSAGDRDGYTF.

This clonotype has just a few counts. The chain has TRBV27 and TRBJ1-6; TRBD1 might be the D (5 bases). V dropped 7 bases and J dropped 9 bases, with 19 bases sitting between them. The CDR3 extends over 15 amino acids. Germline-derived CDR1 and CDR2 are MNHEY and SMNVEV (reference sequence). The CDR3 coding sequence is TGTGCCAGCACCCCTCTTGTGGGGCCGGGTTCACCCCTCCACTTT. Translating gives CASTPLVGPGSPLHF.

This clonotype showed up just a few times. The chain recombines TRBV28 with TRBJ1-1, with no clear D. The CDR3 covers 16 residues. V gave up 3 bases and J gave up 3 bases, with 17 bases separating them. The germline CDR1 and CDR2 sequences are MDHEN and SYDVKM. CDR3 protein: CASSFGSIRGDTEAFF. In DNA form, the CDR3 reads TGTGCCAGCAGTTTTGGGTCAATCCGGGGAGACACTGAAGCTTTCTTT.

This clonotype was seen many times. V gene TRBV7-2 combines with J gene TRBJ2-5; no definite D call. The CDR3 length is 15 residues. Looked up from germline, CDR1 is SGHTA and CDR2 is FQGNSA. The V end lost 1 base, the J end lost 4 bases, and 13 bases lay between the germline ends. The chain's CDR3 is CASSLEGVTGETQYF. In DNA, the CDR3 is TGTGCCAGCAGCTTAGAGGGCGTAACGGGAGAGACCCAGTACTTC.

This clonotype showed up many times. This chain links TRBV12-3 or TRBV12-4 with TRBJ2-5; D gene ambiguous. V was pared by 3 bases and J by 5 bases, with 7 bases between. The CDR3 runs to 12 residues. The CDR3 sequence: CASSFPGETQYF. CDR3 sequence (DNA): TGTGCCAGCAGTTTCCCCGGGGAGACCCAGTACTTC.

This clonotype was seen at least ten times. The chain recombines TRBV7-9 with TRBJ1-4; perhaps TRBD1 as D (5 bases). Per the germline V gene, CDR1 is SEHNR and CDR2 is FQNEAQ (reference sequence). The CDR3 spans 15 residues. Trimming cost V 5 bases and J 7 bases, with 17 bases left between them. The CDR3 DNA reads TGTGCCAGCAGCGGACCCCAGGGATCGCGTGAAAAACTGTTTTTT. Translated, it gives CASSGPQGSREKLFF.